One and the same sample provided the 15 T cell receptor beta chains below, sequenced in a study of T cell clonality in common variable immunodeficiency. The repertoire was sequenced with immunoSEQ multiplex PCR; TCRdb's copy has only in-frame clones and lacks some. The repertoire shows around 55,000 clones, none seen only once; the top ten take around 0.82%. The sequencing sample was made of peripheral blood mononuclear cells. These TCRs come from a person between 18 and 70 years old in good health.

This clone showed up many times. The CDR3 is cut off 3 residues early in the read; its end comes from the germline J gene. V gene TRBV5-1 combines with J gene TRBJ1-3, with D unresolved. The germline V and J ends were trimmed by 0 bases and 0 bases, with 13 bases remaining between them. Germline V gene lookup returns CDR1 SGHRS and CDR2 YFSETQ. The length of the CDR3 is 17 residues. CDR3: CASSLEAASSSGNTIYF. The DNA read from the CDR3 is TGCGCCAGCAGCTTGGAGGCGGCCTCGAGCTCTGGAAACACC. The full variable domain, rest sourced from reference TRBV5-1 and TRBJ1-3, is KAGVTQTPRYLIKTRGQQVTLSCSPISGHRSVSWYQQTPGQGLQFLFEYFSETQRNKGNFPGRFSGRQFSNSRSEMNVSTLELGDSALYLCASSLEAASSSGNTIYFGEGSWLTVV.

This clone was counted ten times or more. CDR3 DNA, as far as it was read: TGCAGTGCTAACAAAGACAGACCCTATGGC. Encoded protein: CSANKDRPYG. The whole CDR3 protein reads CSANKDRPYGYTF. The chain links TRBV20-1 to TRBJ1-2; TRBD1 is a possible D gene (5 bases). From the germline J gene comes the end of the CDR3, since the read stops 3 residues before it. Per the germline V gene, CDR1 is DFQATT and CDR2 is SNEGSKA (reference sequence). Trimming stripped 4 bases from V and 4 bases from J, with 13 bases between. This CDR3 region has 13 residues.

This clone was counted many times. The observed sequence ends 3 residues before the CDR3 terminus, with the missing tail filled in from the germline J gene. This chain links TRBV19 with TRBJ2-2; D might be TRBD2 (6 bases). Per germline, CDR1 LNHDA and CDR2 SQIVND (reference sequence). V was shortened by 7 bases and J by 5 bases, with 11 bases between the two germline ends. The CDR3 is made up of 13 amino acids. The CDR3 bases that were read are TGTGCCAGTATGAACGGAGGGACCGGGGAG. Its protein is CASMNGGTGE. The entire CDR3 protein reads CASMNGGTGELFF.

This clone was seen a handful of times. The CDR3 extends 3 residues past the end of the read, so its final part is completed from the germline J gene. V is TRBV19 and J is TRBJ1-2; unclear D gene. CDR1 is LNHDA and CDR2 is SQIVND in the germline V gene (reference sequence). This CDR3 has 15 amino acids. The part of the CDR3 DNA that was read is TGTGCCAGTAGTATGTCAGCGGGAGGTAACAATGAC. It translates to CASSMSAGGNND. The whole CDR3 sequence is CASSMSAGGNNDYTF.

This clone has at least ten counts. Sequencing ends 3 residues short of the CDR3 end; the germline J gene provides the rest. The chain combines TRBV18 with TRBJ2-5, with D unresolved. Germline V gene data show CDR1 as KGHSH and CDR2 as LQKENI. The length of the CDR3 is 16 residues. Trimming left V 4 bases short and J 4 bases short, with 19 bases between. CDR3 loop: CASSLNVGEPGETQYF. The DNA read from the CDR3 is TGTGCCAGCTCACTTAACGTCGGTGAGCCAGGAGAGACC.

This clone was seen many times. The read terminates 3 residues ahead of where the CDR3 ends, so the germline J gene completes it. This chain connects TRBV19 to TRBJ2-7, with 7 positions matching TRBD1. The CDR3 runs to 14 residues. CDR1 LNHDA and CDR2 SQIVND come from the germline V gene (reference sequence). V trimming: 5 bases; J trimming: 4 bases; junction bases outside the gene matches: 8. The CDR3: CASSGAGGGYEQYF. The sequenced part of the CDR3 DNA is TGTGCCAGTAGTGGGGCAGGGGGTGGTTACGAG.

This clone was found many times. Sequencing ends 3 residues short of the CDR3 end; the germline J gene provides the rest. The chain recombines TRBV10-3 with TRBJ1-1; TRBD1 aligns across 8 bases. CDR3 length equals 14 residues. The germline V gene encodes CDR1 ENHRY and CDR2 SYGVKD. V lost 3 bases and J lost 5; bases outside the gene matches: 5. Incomplete CDR3 DNA: TGTGCCATCAGTGAAAACAGGGGGAGGACTGAA. It yields the protein CAISENRGRTE. In full, the CDR3 is CAISENRGRTEAFF.

This clone was found many times. Sequencing ends 3 residues short of the CDR3 end; the germline J gene provides the rest. The V and J genes are TRBV18 and TRBJ1-1; 8 positions match TRBD1. The V segment lost 6 bases and the J segment 2 bases; nucleotides outside the gene matches: 17. CDR1 is KGHSH and CDR2 is LQKENI in the germline V gene. This CDR3 region has 18 residues. The CDR3 sequence is CASSPQTLTGGGNTEAFF. Incomplete CDR3 DNA: TGTGCCAGCTCTCCTCAAACCCTCACAGGGGGAGGTAACACTGAA. The whole variable domain, remainder taken from reference TRBV18 and TRBJ1-1, is NAGVMQNPRHLVRRRGQEARLRCSPMKGHSHVYWYRQLPEEGLKFMVYLQKENIIDESGMPKERFSAEFPKEGPSILRIQQVVRGDSAAYFCASSPQTLTGGGNTEAFFGQGTRLTVV.

In this sample, this clone turned up many times. With the read ending 3 residues before the CDR3 end, the germline J gene is used to fill in that end. This chain joins TRBV19 and TRBJ1-2, with 7 bases matching TRBD1. Germline V gives CDR1 LNHDA, CDR2 SQIVND (reference sequence). This CDR3 region has 14 residues. V shed 5 bases and J 4 bases; nucleotides not matched to a gene: 7. The DNA read from the CDR3 is TGTGCCAGTAGTTCGGGACAGCTCGGCTATGGC. It translates to CASSSGQLGYG. The CDR3 reads in full as CASSSGQLGYGYTF.

A remark on this clone: The read is 3 residues too short to cover the CDR3 end, so that end is filled in from the germline J gene. The chain joins TRBV2 to TRBJ1-1; 8 nucleotides align to TRBD1. J was trimmed by 4 bases and V by 4 bases; bases with no gene match: 5. The CDR3 extends over 14 amino acids. Per the germline V gene, CDR1 is SNHLY and CDR2 is FYNNEI. CDR3 DNA, as far as it was read: TGTGCCAGCAGTGTCCTACAGGGGGGCACTGAA. It codes for CASSVLQGGTE. The full CDR3 protein is CASSVLQGGTEAFF.

This clone has a count of ten or more. The read finishes 3 residues shy of the CDR3 end, and the germline J gene is used to complete it. This chain connects TRBV18 to TRBJ1-2; 11 bases align to TRBD1. Germline V gives CDR1 KGHSH, CDR2 LQKENI. CDR3 length: 16 residues. Germline trimming cut 3 bases from V and 3 bases from J; bases unmatched to any gene: 6. The DNA read from the CDR3 is TGTGCCAGCTCACCTGTGGACAGGGGGCCTCACTATGGC. It codes for CASSPVDRGPHYG. The full CDR3 protein reads CASSPVDRGPHYGYTF.

This clone was detected ten times or more. The CDR3 end falls 3 residues outside the read, so it is completed with the germline J gene. The gene calls are TRBV19 and TRBJ2-3, with TRBD1 matching 8 bases. The J segment lost 0 bases and the V segment lost 8 bases, leaving 4 bases of the junction unmatched. CDR1 and CDR2 from the germline V gene are LNHDA and SQIVND (reference sequence). The CDR3 is made up of 14 amino acids. CDR3 DNA (partial): TGTGCCAGTTTTGACAGGGGTAGCACAGATACG. Translation gives CASFDRGSTDT. The full-length CDR3 reads as CASFDRGSTDTQYF.

This clone has just a few counts. The missing CDR3 end, 3 residues past where the read stops, is filled in from the germline J gene. The chain carries TRBV5-1 and TRBJ1-4, with D possibly TRBD1 on 5 matching bases. CDR3 length equals 14 residues. The germline gives CDR1 SGHRS, CDR2 YFSETQ. The part of the CDR3 DNA that was read is TGCGCCAGCAGCTTTCCCGCGGAGGGGTCACCA. Translation: CASSFPAEGSP. The complete CDR3 reads CASSFPAEGSPLFF.

This clone was counted between two and nine times. The read halts 3 residues ahead of the CDR3 end, with the missing end drawn from the germline J gene. V and J are TRBV19 and TRBJ1-2, with 7 positions matching TRBD1. CDR1 LNHDA and CDR2 SQIVND come from the germline V gene (reference sequence). This CDR3 contains 13 residues. The CDR3 loop is CASTHRGYNDYTF. Partial CDR3 DNA: TGTGCCAGTACCCACAGGGGCTACAATGAC. The whole variable domain, filled in from reference TRBV19 and TRBJ1-2, reads DGGITQSPKYLFRKEGQNVTLSCEQNLNHDAMYWYRQDPGQGLRLIYYSQIVNDFQKGDIAEGYSVSREKKESFPLTVTSAQKNPTAFYLCASTHRGYNDYTFGSGTRLTVV.

This clone has more than one count but fewer than ten. The read falls 3 residues short of the CDR3 end, and the missing part is taken from the germline J gene. The chain carries TRBV18 and TRBJ2-2; 8 bases are a match to TRBD1. With V trimmed by 3 bases and J by 1 base, 4 bases remained unmatched. The CDR3 totals 16 residues. Germline V gene data show CDR1 as KGHSH and CDR2 as LQKENI. The CDR3 region is CASSPRTGMNTGELFF. CDR3 DNA, as far as it was read: TGTGCCAGCTCACCTCGGACAGGGATGAACACCGGGGAG. The entire variable domain, with the rest obtained from reference TRBV18 and TRBJ2-2, is as follows: NAGVMQNPRHLVRRRGQEARLRCSPMKGHSHVYWYRQLPEEGLKFMVYLQKENIIDESGMPKERFSAEFPKEGPSILRIQQVVRGDSAAYFCASSPRTGMNTGELFFGEGSRLTVL.